The entry below gives a single T cell receptor beta chain sequence along with its context. The antigen is undetermined. V shed 0 bases and J shed 12 bases, with 9 bases lying between them. Germline lookup yields CDR1 KGHSH and CDR2 LQKENI. This CDR3 comprises 11 residues. This sample is drawn from a study of cytomegalovirus exposure and HLA in healthy donors. Across the study: T cells numbering around 190 million yielded around 120 million unique TCR beta sequences in an earlier analysis.

Study-wide results and caveats: Earlier analysis yielded a pattern in which most TCR beta V segments were productive about 87% or about 30% of the time. Association with HLA alleles at 0.05 false discovery rate was found for around 17,000 TCR beta sequences in a later analysis. What was likely a sequencing artifact was a cluster of highly shared sequence variants.

This PCR relied on a set of 60 Vbeta primers and 13 Jbeta primers. TCRdb's table, derived via immunoSEQ multiplex PCR, lists solely in-frame clones and lacks some. The sample lists roughly 48,000 clones, around two thirds seen once, with around 3.3% in the top ten. The TCR comes from a woman in her 30s in good health and CMV-seronegative. J is TRBJ2-7 and V is TRBV18; unclear D gene. The sequenced sample consisted of PBMCs. CDR3 residues: CASSPPSLSYF. The CDR3 DNA sequence: TGTGCCAGCTCACCACCGTCCCTCTCGTACTTC.